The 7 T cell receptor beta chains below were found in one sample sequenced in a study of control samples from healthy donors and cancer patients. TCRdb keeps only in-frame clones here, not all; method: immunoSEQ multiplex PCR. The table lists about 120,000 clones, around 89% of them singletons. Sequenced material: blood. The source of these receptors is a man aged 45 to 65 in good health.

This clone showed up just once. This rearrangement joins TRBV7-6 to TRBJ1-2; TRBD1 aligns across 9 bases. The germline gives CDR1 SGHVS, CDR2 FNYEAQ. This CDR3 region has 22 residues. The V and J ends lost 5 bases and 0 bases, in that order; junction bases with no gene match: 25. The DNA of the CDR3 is TGTGCCAGCAGCCCGATCTTACAGGGGGCAGGGAGTTTTTCGTTAGCTAACTATGGCTACACCTTC. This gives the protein CASSPILQGAGSFSLANYGYTF.

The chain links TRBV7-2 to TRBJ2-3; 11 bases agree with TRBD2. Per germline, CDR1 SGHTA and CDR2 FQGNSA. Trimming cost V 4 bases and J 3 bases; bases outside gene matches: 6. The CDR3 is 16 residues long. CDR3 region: CASSSTSGGATDTQYF. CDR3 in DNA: TGTGCCAGCAGCTCTACTAGCGGGGGTGCGACAGATACGCAGTATTTT.

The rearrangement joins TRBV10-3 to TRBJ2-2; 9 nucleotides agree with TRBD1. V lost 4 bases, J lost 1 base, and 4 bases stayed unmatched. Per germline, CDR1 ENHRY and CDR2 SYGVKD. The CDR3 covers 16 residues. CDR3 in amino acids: CAISVGGQGNTGELFF. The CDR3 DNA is TGTGCCATCAGTGTCGGGGGACAGGGGAACACCGGGGAGCTGTTTTTT.

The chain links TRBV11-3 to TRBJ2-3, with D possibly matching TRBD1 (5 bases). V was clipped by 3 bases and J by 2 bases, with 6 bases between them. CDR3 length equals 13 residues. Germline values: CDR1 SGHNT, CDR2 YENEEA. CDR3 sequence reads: CASSLDTTDTQYF. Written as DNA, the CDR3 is TGTGCCAGCAGCTTGGACACCACAGATACGCAGTATTTT.

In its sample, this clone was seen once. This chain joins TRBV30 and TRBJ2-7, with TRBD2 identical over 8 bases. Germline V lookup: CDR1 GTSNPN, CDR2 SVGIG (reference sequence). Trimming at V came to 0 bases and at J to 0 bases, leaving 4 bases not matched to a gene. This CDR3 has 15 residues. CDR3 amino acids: CAWSVRGGSSYEQYF. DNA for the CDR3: TGTGCCTGGAGTGTACGGGGGGGGAGCTCCTACGAGCAGTACTTC.

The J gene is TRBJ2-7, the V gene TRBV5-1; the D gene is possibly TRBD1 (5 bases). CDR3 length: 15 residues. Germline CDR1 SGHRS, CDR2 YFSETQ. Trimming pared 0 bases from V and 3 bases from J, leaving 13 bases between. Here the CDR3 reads CASSLAATESYEQYF. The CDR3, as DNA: TGCGCCAGCAGCTTGGCCGCGACAGAGAGCTACGAGCAGTACTTC.

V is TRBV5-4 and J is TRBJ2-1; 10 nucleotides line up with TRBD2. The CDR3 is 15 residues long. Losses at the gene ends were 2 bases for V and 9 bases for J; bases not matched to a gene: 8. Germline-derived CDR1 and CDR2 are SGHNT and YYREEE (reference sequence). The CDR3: CASSFISGGAGEQFF. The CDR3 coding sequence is TGTGCCAGCAGCTTTATCAGCGGGGGGGCCGGTGAGCAGTTCTTC.